Presented here are 20 T cell receptor beta chains from one specimen sequenced in a study of tumor T cells in aggressive B-cell lymphoma. The assay was immunoSEQ multiplex PCR, and TCRdb's table has in-frame clones only and misses some. In the table there are about 11,000 clones, approximately 90% of which are singletons. The sample comprised tumor tissue. Receptors originate from an adult with diffuse large B cell lymphoma.

With respect to this clone: The sample carries other DNA sequences with the same CDR3. V and J are TRBV18 and TRBJ1-4; D is possibly TRBD1 (5 bases). This CDR3 comprises 14 residues. CDR1 and CDR2 (germline): KGHSH, LQKENI. V dropped 2 bases and J dropped 3 bases, with 7 bases sitting between them. The CDR3 loop reads CASSPGASNEKLFF. The DNA of the CDR3 is TGTGCCAGCTCACCAGGGGCCTCTAATGAAAAACTGTTTTTT.

The rearrangement joins TRBV7-6 to TRBJ2-1, with a possible D match to TRBD2 (5 bases). V lost 0 bases and J lost 9, with 9 bases in between. CDR3 length: 13 residues. Germline assignment: CDR1 SGHVS and CDR2 FNYEAQ. The DNA of the CDR3 is TGTGCCAGCAGCTTAGCCTGGGCGGGTGAGCAGTTCTTC. Translated: CASSLAWAGEQFF.

V is TRBV18 and J is TRBJ2-7, with D possibly matching TRBD2 (6 bases). The CDR3 loop spans 15 amino acids. Germline lookup yields CDR1 KGHSH and CDR2 LQKENI. Deletions cut 3 bases from V and 4 bases from J, with 16 bases between. CDR3 loop: CASSPQRVAEYEQYF. CDR3 in DNA: TGTGCCAGCTCACCCCAGCGGGTGGCCGAATACGAGCAGTACTTC.

This CDR3 is CASSGGLAGTGELFF. The CDR3 DNA reads TGTGCCAGCAGTGGGGGACTAGCGGGCACCGGGGAGCTGTTTTTT. The chain carries TRBV2 and TRBJ2-2, with TRBD2 identical over 12 bases. CDR1 is SNHLY and CDR2 is FYNNEI in the germline V gene. V dropped 4 bases and J dropped 4; count of bases not matched to a gene: 1. This CDR3 comprises 15 residues.

The CDR3 spells CASRAGVETQYF. CDR3 nucleotide sequence: TGTGCCAGCAGGGCAGGGGTGGAGACCCAGTACTTC. This chain links TRBV6-6 with TRBJ2-5; D perhaps matches TRBD1 (6 bases). Between the trimmed V and J ends, which lost 6 bases and 5 bases, there was a span of 10 bases. The germline gives CDR1 MNHNY, CDR2 SVGAGI (reference sequence). The CDR3 has 12 residues.

This chain links TRBV5-4 with TRBJ1-2; TRBD1 matches at 8 bases. The germline gives CDR1 SGHNT, CDR2 YYREEE (reference sequence). This CDR3 comprises 13 residues. Germline trimming cut 3 bases from V and 6 bases from J; bases unmatched to any gene: 4. The chain's CDR3 is CASSSTGVDGYTF. Written as DNA, the CDR3 is TGTGCCAGCAGCTCGACAGGGGTAGATGGCTACACCTTC.

The V and J genes are TRBV5-1 and TRBJ2-3; D is uncertain. Trimming removed 2 bases at V and 6 bases at J, with 10 bases between. The CDR3 totals 13 residues. Germline loops: CDR1 SGHRS, CDR2 YFSETQ. The chain's CDR3 is CASSFEAPDTQYF. CDR3 DNA sequence: TGCGCCAGCAGCTTCGAAGCCCCTGATACGCAGTATTTT.

This clone was observed a handful of times. The chain has TRBV27 and TRBJ2-7; TRBD2 matches at 8 bases. V lost 5 bases to trimming and J lost 4 bases; unmatched junction nucleotides: 7. Germline-derived CDR1 and CDR2 are MNHEY and SMNVEV (reference sequence). This CDR3 has 14 amino acids. The CDR3 sequence is CASSMTGLGYEQYF. The CDR3 region has the DNA TGTGCCAGCAGTATGACGGGACTAGGGTACGAGCAGTACTTC.

The chain is built from TRBV29-1 and TRBJ2-7; the D is unclear. Germline V gene data show CDR1 as SQVTM and CDR2 as ANQGSEA. The CDR3 contains 12 residues. V was trimmed by 7 bases and J by 1 base, leaving 11 bases between them. Written as DNA, the CDR3 is TGCAGCGCCATGGAGTCGTCCTACGAGCAGTACTTC. It specifies CSAMESSYEQYF.

V usage is TRBV2 and J usage is TRBJ1-1; D gene unclear. Trimming left V 5 bases short and J 3 bases short, with 16 bases between. Germline CDR1 reads SNHLY; CDR2 reads FYNNEI. The CDR3 totals 15 residues. CDR3 in DNA: TGTGCCAGCAGTAAGATTCAAAACGGGGACACTGAAGCTTTCTTT. Protein: CASSKIQNGDTEAFF.

A word on this clone: The junction shows a germline mismatch at one end, possibly a read error. The J gene is TRBJ2-3, the V gene TRBV7-7; D is possibly TRBD1 (6 bases). The CDR3 totals 14 residues. CDR1 SSHAT and CDR2 FNYEAQ come from the germline V gene (reference sequence). This CDR3 reads CASSLDRNTDTQYF. In DNA form, the CDR3 reads TGTGCTAGCAGCTTGGACAGAAACACAGATACGCAGTATTTT.

Note on this clone: Sequence at one end of the junction differs from germline and may be a read error. CDR3 amino acids: CASSLETSGDYELYF. The CDR3 DNA reads as TGTGCCAGCAGCTTAGAGACTAGCGGTGACTACGAGCTGTACTTC. The V call is TRBV7-9, the J call TRBJ2-7; 9 positions match TRBD2. This CDR3 region has 15 residues. Germline values: CDR1 SEHNR, CDR2 FQNEAQ (reference sequence).

This clone was detected once. The chain employs TRBV19 and TRBJ1-5; the match to TRBD1 covers 7 bases. Germline assignment: CDR1 LNHDA and CDR2 SQIVND (reference sequence). The junction had 3 bases not matched to a gene; V was cut back by 5 bases and J by 2 bases. This CDR3 spans 14 amino acids. The CDR3 here is CASSRQGGNQPQHF. The CDR3 nucleotides read TGTGCCAGTAGTCGGCAGGGGGGCAATCAGCCCCAGCATTTT.

The CDR3 spells CASRTSAATDTQYF. In DNA, the CDR3 is TGTGCCAGTAGAACTAGCGCTGCTACAGATACGCAGTATTTT. The chain uses TRBV11-2 and TRBJ2-3; 7 bases agree with TRBD2. This CDR3 spans 14 amino acids. The germline V gene encodes CDR1 SGHAT and CDR2 FQNNGV. With 9 bases clipped from V and 3 bases from J, the junction kept 9 bases outside the gene matches.

The J gene is TRBJ1-5, the V gene TRBV7-2, with a possible D match to TRBD1 (6 bases). V gave up 1 base and J gave up 4 bases, with 11 bases separating them. Per germline, CDR1 SGHTA and CDR2 FQGNSA. This CDR3 contains 15 residues. The CDR3 nucleotides are TGTGCCAGCAGCTTAGACAGGACAGCAAATCAGCCCCAGCATTTT. Its translation: CASSLDRTANQPQHF.

The chain combines TRBV5-6 with TRBJ2-1, with 12 positions matching TRBD2. The V gene end was trimmed by 4 bases and the J gene end by 3 bases; junction bases not matched to a gene: 2. The germline V gene has CDR1 SGHDT and CDR2 YYEEEE. This CDR3 contains 15 residues. The DNA of the CDR3 is TGTGCCAGCAGCCCGGGACTAGCGGGCTACAATGAGCAGTTCTTC. As protein: CASSPGLAGYNEQFF.

The chain couples TRBV19 to TRBJ2-1; 12 nucleotides agree with TRBD2. CDR1 is LNHDA, CDR2 SQIVND, per germline (reference sequence). The CDR3 is 18 amino acids. The trim removed 3 bases at V and 8 bases at J, leaving 14 bases unmatched. CDR3 nucleotides: TGTGCCAGTAGTATCATCCTAGTCGGGCTAGCGGGAGGGTATGAGCAGTTCTTC. Its protein product is CASSIILVGLAGGYEQFF.

In its sample, this clone was seen once. This chain joins TRBV6-5 and TRBJ1-3; TRBD1 matches at 9 bases. This CDR3 has 15 amino acids. CDR1 and CDR2 (germline): MNHEY, SVGAGI. Germline trimming cut 4 bases from V and 4 bases from J; bases unmatched to any gene: 5. CDR3 sequence: CASSSPGQGGNTIYF. The CDR3 coding sequence is TGTGCCAGCAGTTCACCGGGACAGGGAGGAAACACCATATATTTT.

The CDR3 region has the DNA TGCGCCAGCAGAGAAACAGGTACCGGCGAGCAGTACTTC. This encodes CASRETGTGEQYF. The V and J genes are TRBV10-2 and TRBJ2-5; possibly TRBD1 for D (5 bases). Judging by the DNA end, TRBJ2-7 fits better; the J call may be wrong. Per the germline V gene, CDR1 is WSHSY and CDR2 is SAAADI. The CDR3 has 13 residues.

The chain carries TRBV28 and TRBJ2-5; no clear D. This CDR3 region has 13 residues. V shed 4 bases and J shed 7 bases, with 13 bases lying between them. Germline V CDR1 and CDR2: MDHEN, SYDVKM. CDR3 sequence (DNA): TGTGCCAGCAGTTCGGTCTTATCTGGGACCCAGTACTTC. Amino acids: CASSSVLSGTQYF.